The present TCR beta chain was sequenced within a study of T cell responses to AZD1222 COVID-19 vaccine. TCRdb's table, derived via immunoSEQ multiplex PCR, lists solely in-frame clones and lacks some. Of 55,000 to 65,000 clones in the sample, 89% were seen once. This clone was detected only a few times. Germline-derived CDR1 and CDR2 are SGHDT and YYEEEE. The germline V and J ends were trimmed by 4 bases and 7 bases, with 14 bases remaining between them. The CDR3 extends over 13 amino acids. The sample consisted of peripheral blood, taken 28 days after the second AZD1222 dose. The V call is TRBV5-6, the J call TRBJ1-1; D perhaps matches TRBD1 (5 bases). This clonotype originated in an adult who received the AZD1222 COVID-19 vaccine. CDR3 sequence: CASSGRDYGEAFF. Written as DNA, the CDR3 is TGTGCCAGCAGCGGCAGGGATTATGGTGAAGCTTTCTTT.